This T cell receptor (beta chain) was identified during a study of shared clonotypes between healthy human individuals. Notes on the study in general: Naive CD4 clonotypes overlapped across a few donors at around 5%.

Germline CDR1 is MGHRA and CDR2 is YSYEKL. The V gene lost 1 base and the J gene lost 3 bases, with 15 bases spanning the gap. This CDR3 contains 16 residues. Concerning this clone: The antigen is undetermined.

Deep-level running was used for the assay. Produced via immunoSEQ multiplex PCR; TCRdb's table is partial and in-frame only. The sample includes approximately 1.4 million clones, approximately 98% of them seen just once. Sequencing input: naive CD4+ T cells sorted from blood. Subset described: CD45RA+ positively selected. The source of this sequence is a man aged 25 to 40 in good health. This chain uses TRBV4-1 with TRBJ1-1; D is unclear. The DNA for the CDR3 is TGCGCCAGCAGCCAAGTCCACATTGGGCGGTACACTGAAGCTTTCTTT. Translating it yields CASSQVHIGRYTEAFF.